This paragraph covers one TCR beta chain sequence. V was cut by 2 bases and J by 5 bases, with 11 bases left in between. CDR1 SGHTA and CDR2 FQGNSA come from the germline V gene. The CDR3 covers 14 residues. The sample is drawn from a study of blood T cell repertoires in COVID-19. The overall study: Material from acute and convalescent COVID-19 was sourced from the United States, Italy and Spain.

In the source study's methods: Counts of nucleated cells, estimated from reference gene primer amplification, were obtained. Repertoires were generated with immunoSEQ multiplex PCR, while TCRdb's copy carries only in-frame clones and drops some. V and J calls and clone size follow that table, whereas D and trimming were derived from the DNA. Of a few hundred thousand clones in the sample, roughly 85% were seen once. Sequences were obtained from peripheral blood. This receptor was identified in a woman aged 18-35 years who had recovered from COVID-19. This chain links TRBV7-2 with TRBJ2-3; D is undetermined. DNA of the CDR3: TGTGCCAGCAGCTTAATTACTCGAGGAGATACGCAGTATTTT. It specifies CASSLITRGDTQYF.